The source of this T cell receptor beta chain is a study of cytomegalovirus exposure and HLA in healthy donors. Study-level information: Counted in an early data release were about 80 million unique TCRs from HLA-typed donors.

PCR used 60 Vbeta primers and 13 Jbeta primers. Generated by immunoSEQ multiplex PCR, the TCRdb table keeps only in-frame clones and is missing some. The sample lists about 210,000 clones; about four fifths were seen once. Trimming cost V 0 bases and J 7 bases, with 11 bases left between them. Germline V CDR1 and CDR2: SGDLS, YYNGEE. CDR3 size: 15 residues. The rearrangement joins TRBV9 to TRBJ1-6; TRBD1 might be the D (6 bases). The sample was PBMCs. This sequence originates from a woman in her fifties or sixties in good health and CMV-seropositive. Here the CDR3 DNA reads TGTGCCAGCAGCGTAGGGAAACAGGGCAATTCACCCCTCCACTTT. It codes for CASSVGKQGNSPLHF.